Following are 27 T cell receptor beta chains from one sample sequenced in a study of T cell responses to AZD1222 COVID-19 vaccine. The data were produced by immunoSEQ multiplex PCR, yet TCRdb's version contains in-frame clones alone and is incomplete. In the table there are 90,000 to 130,000 clones, approximately 94% of which are singletons. The sequencing here drew on peripheral blood, taken 28 days after the second AZD1222 dose. The receptors originated from an adult who received the AZD1222 COVID-19 vaccine.

V is TRBV27 and J is TRBJ2-7; 9 bases align to TRBD2. Losses at the gene ends were 3 bases for V and 7 bases for J; bases not matched to a gene: 7. The CDR3 covers 14 residues. Germline CDR1 reads MNHEY; CDR2 reads SMNVEV (reference sequence). The chain's CDR3 is CASSFGAGGEEQYF. The CDR3 nucleotides are TGTGCCAGCAGTTTCGGAGCGGGAGGCGAGGAGCAGTACTTC.

The chain links TRBV2 to TRBJ1-2; D perhaps matches TRBD1 (5 bases). Germline CDR1 and CDR2: SNHLY and FYNNEI. The CDR3 contains 13 residues. Trimming removed 7 bases at V and 2 bases at J, with 11 bases between. CDR3 sequence: CASNEQVNYGYTF. The CDR3 nucleotides read TGTGCCAGCAACGAACAGGTGAACTATGGCTACACCTTC.

This clone was counted once. The V call is TRBV12-3 or TRBV12-4, the J call TRBJ2-7; no clear D. V shed 2 bases and J shed 2 bases, with 4 bases lying between them. CDR3 length: 12 amino acids. CDR3 in DNA: TGTGCCAGCAGTTTATGGGCCTACGAGCAGTACTTC. Amino acid sequence: CASSLWAYEQYF.

The V and J genes are TRBV18 and TRBJ1-2; D is unresolved. The germline CDR1 and CDR2 sequences are KGHSH and LQKENI. The CDR3 length is 14 residues. Trimming stripped 4 bases from V and 0 bases from J, with 9 bases between. The CDR3 DNA reads TGTGCCAGCTCACTCCAGGATCCTAACTATGGCTACACCTTC. This sequence encodes CASSLQDPNYGYTF. The full variable domain, with the rest looked up from reference TRBV18 and TRBJ1-2, is NAGVMQNPRHLVRRRGQEARLRCSPMKGHSHVYWYRQLPEEGLKFMVYLQKENIIDESGMPKERFSAEFPKEGPSILRIQQVVRGDSAAYFCASSLQDPNYGYTFGSGTRLTVV.

This chain links TRBV3-1 (or the pseudogene TRBV3-2) with TRBJ1-5, with unresolved D. Trimming took off 1 base at V and 5 bases at J, with 6 bases between the two ends. Germline V CDR1 and CDR2: LGHDT, YNNKEL (reference sequence). The CDR3 has 13 residues. The CDR3 protein is CASSQGVDQPQHF. CDR3 DNA sequence: TGTGCCAGCAGCCAAGGGGTAGATCAGCCCCAGCATTTT.

This sequence joins TRBV27 and TRBJ1-3; unclear D gene. Trimming cost V 6 bases and J 4 bases, with 16 bases left between them. The CDR3 contains 15 residues. Germline V gene lookup returns CDR1 MNHEY and CDR2 SMNVEV (reference sequence). The CDR3 spells CASSRTVGSGNTIYF. The CDR3 DNA reads TGTGCCAGCAGCAGGACGGTGGGATCCGGAAACACCATATATTTT.

The chain joins TRBV5-1 to TRBJ1-2, with D possibly matching TRBD1 (6 bases). The V end lost 3 bases, the J end lost 2 bases, and 14 bases lay between the germline ends. CDR1 and CDR2 (germline): SGHRS, YFSETQ. The CDR3 has 15 residues. As DNA, the CDR3 is TGCGCCAGCAGCTCGGGCAGGGGCCAAAACTATGGCTACACCTTC. The encoded protein is CASSSGRGQNYGYTF.

This clone was detected once. This chain joins TRBV5-1 and TRBJ2-3; maybe TRBD2 (6 bases). The CDR3 is 15 residues long. From germline, CDR1 is SGHRS and CDR2 YFSETQ. Trimming cost V 2 bases and J 0 bases, with 10 bases left between them. CDR3 coding DNA: TGCGCCAGCAGCTTTAGCGGCTATAGCACAGATACGCAGTATTTT. It codes for CASSFSGYSTDTQYF. Based on the CDR3 plus reference TRBV5-1 and TRBJ2-3, the full variable domain is KAGVTQTPRYLIKTRGQQVTLSCSPISGHRSVSWYQQTPGQGLQFLFEYFSETQRNKGNFPGRFSGRQFSNSRSEMNVSTLELGDSALYLCASSFSGYSTDTQYFGPGTRLTVL.

This chain joins TRBV27 and TRBJ1-2; D unclear. The CDR3 has 15 amino acids. V was clipped by 4 bases and J by 6 bases, with 18 bases between them. CDR1 is MNHEY and CDR2 is SMNVEV in the germline V gene (reference sequence). The CDR3 DNA is TGTGCCAGCAGTTCCTCCCTCCAGAGGGTTGATGGCTACACCTTC. As protein: CASSSSLQRVDGYTF.

The gene calls are TRBV29-1 and TRBJ1-2; TRBD1 matches at 7 bases. This CDR3 is built from 11 residues. Germline V CDR1 and CDR2: SQVTM, ANQGSEA. After removal of 8 bases from V and 6 bases from J, the junction contained 6 bases not matched to a gene. The CDR3 DNA is TGCAGCATATACGGGACAGATGGCTACACCTTC. Its protein is CSIYGTDGYTF. The variable domain in full, with the rest retrieved from reference TRBV29-1 and TRBJ1-2, is SAVISQKPSRDICQRGTSLTIQCQVDSQVTMMFWYRQQPGQSLTLIATANQGSEATYESGFVIDKFPISRPNLTFSTLTVSNMSPEDSSIYLCSIYGTDGYTFGSGTRLTVV.

In DNA, the CDR3 is TGTGCCAGTAGATGGGGCGAACGGGAAAAACTGTTTTTT. Translation: CASRWGEREKLFF. The rearrangement links TRBV19 to TRBJ1-4; D is possibly TRBD1 (5 bases). This CDR3 is built from 13 residues. Per germline, CDR1 LNHDA and CDR2 SQIVND (reference sequence). V shed 6 bases and J shed 8 bases, with 13 bases lying between them.

The V call is TRBV6-5, the J call TRBJ2-1; 8 nucleotides agree with TRBD2. Germline CDR1 reads MNHEY; CDR2 reads SVGAGI. The CDR3 is 11 amino acids. The ends lost 7 bases at V and 10 bases at J; junction bases unmatched: 3. DNA of the CDR3: TGTGCCAGCACCTCTAGCGGGGAGCAGTTCTTC. This codes for CASTSSGEQFF.

This chain uses TRBV12-5 with TRBJ1-1; D is unclear. This CDR3 contains 14 residues. Deletions cut 5 bases from V and 0 bases from J, with 10 bases between. Germline V gene lookup returns CDR1 LGHNT and CDR2 FRNRAP. CDR3 sequence reads: CASGPDLMNTEAFF. CDR3 DNA: TGTGCTAGTGGTCCGGACCTCATGAACACTGAAGCTTTCTTT.

The genes are TRBV11-2 and TRBJ1-5; the match to TRBD1 covers 7 bases. The CDR3 spans 14 residues. Germline V gene sequence: CDR1 SGHAT, CDR2 FQNNGV. Trimming at V came to 5 bases and at J to 4 bases, leaving 5 bases not matched to a gene. CDR3 sequence reads: CASSLGTVNQPQHF. The CDR3 bases are TGTGCCAGCAGCCTCGGGACAGTTAATCAGCCCCAGCATTTT.

The CDR3 protein is CASSYSTAGDNQPQHF. The CDR3 DNA is TGTGCCAGCAGTTACTCGACGGCAGGCGACAATCAGCCCCAGCATTTT. This rearrangement joins TRBV6-5 to TRBJ1-5; D uncertain. Germline V lookup: CDR1 MNHEY, CDR2 SVGAGI. The V gene lost 0 bases and the J gene lost 3 bases, with 12 bases spanning the gap. The CDR3 sequence is 16 residues long.

This sequence joins TRBV5-1 and TRBJ2-7, with D perhaps matching TRBD2 (6 bases). V was clipped by 4 bases and J by 4 bases, with 15 bases between them. This CDR3 is built from 14 residues. CDR1 is SGHRS and CDR2 is YFSETQ in the germline V gene. This CDR3 is CASSPRGLMYEQYF. In DNA, the CDR3 is TGCGCCAGCAGCCCCCGGGGGTTAATGTACGAGCAGTACTTC.

V usage is TRBV5-4 and J usage is TRBJ1-4; D is perhaps TRBD1 (5 bases). V gave up 4 bases and J gave up 5 bases, with 18 bases separating them. The germline V gene encodes CDR1 SGHNT and CDR2 YYREEE (reference sequence). The CDR3 is 16 residues long. In nucleotides, the CDR3 is TGTGCCAGCAGCCCGGGGGGGACTTCGGGGAATGAAAAACTGTTTTTT. As protein: CASSPGGTSGNEKLFF.

V is TRBV19 and J is TRBJ1-4; 8 nucleotides match TRBD1. Germline CDR1 and CDR2: LNHDA and SQIVND (reference sequence). The junction had 5 bases not matched to a gene; V was cut back by 3 bases and J by 5 bases. CDR3 length equals 15 residues. CDR3 sequence (DNA): TGTGCCAGTAGTATCTCGCAGGGGGCGAATGAAAAACTGTTTTTT. It yields the protein CASSISQGANEKLFF.

This sequence joins TRBV18 and TRBJ1-2, with D unclear. Trimming cost V 1 base and J 1 base, with 7 bases left between them. The CDR3 contains 14 residues. CDR1 is KGHSH and CDR2 is LQKENI in the germline V gene. In DNA form, the CDR3 reads TGTGCCAGCTCACCACGGCCAGATAACTATGGCTACACCTTC. Translated, it gives CASSPRPDNYGYTF.

The chain links TRBV15 to TRBJ1-4, with unresolved D. CDR1 and CDR2 from the germline V gene are LNHNV and YYDKDF (reference sequence). V gave up 1 base and J gave up 0 bases, with 12 bases separating them. This CDR3 has 17 residues. DNA of the CDR3: TGTGCCACCAGCAGAGGTGCCGTCTTTACAACTAATGAAAAACTGTTTTTT. It is translated as CATSRGAVFTTNEKLFF.

The chain employs TRBV11-2 and TRBJ1-1; possibly TRBD1 for D (5 bases). This CDR3 comprises 16 residues. Per germline, CDR1 SGHAT and CDR2 FQNNGV. The V end was cut by 5 bases, the J end by 1 base, with 17 bases between. The CDR3 loop reads CASSHGRQKPNTEAFF. The CDR3 DNA reads TGTGCCAGCAGCCACGGCCGACAGAAACCGAACACTGAAGCTTTCTTT.

The chain is built from TRBV12-3 or TRBV12-4 and TRBJ1-1, with D maybe TRBD1 (6 bases). There are 11 residues in the CDR3. Trimming removed 7 bases from V and 7 bases from J, with 10 bases in between. The CDR3 spells CASTTGFEAFF. DNA of the CDR3: TGTGCCAGCACTACAGGGTTTGAAGCTTTCTTT.

V gene TRBV5-1 combines with J gene TRBJ1-1, with TRBD1 matching over 7 bases. The germline gives CDR1 SGHRS, CDR2 YFSETQ. The trim removed 2 bases at V and 5 bases at J, leaving 9 bases unmatched. The CDR3 covers 15 residues. Here the CDR3 reads CASSLTGQDRTEAFF. CDR3 DNA: TGCGCCAGCAGCTTAACCGGACAGGACCGAACTGAAGCTTTCTTT.

In its sample, this clone was seen once. The chain uses TRBV10-1 and TRBJ2-7; D is unclear. This CDR3 is built from 14 residues. Germline CDR1 reads WNHNN; CDR2 reads SYGVQD (reference sequence). The V gene lost 10 bases and the J gene lost 6 bases, with 22 bases spanning the gap. For the CDR3, the DNA is TGCGCCACGCCCGATAGGCCCATACTATGCGAGCAGTACTTC. Translation: CATPDRPILCEQYF.

The genes are TRBV6-5 and TRBJ1-2, with 7 positions matching TRBD1. This CDR3 spans 14 amino acids. V lost 2 bases, J lost 8 bases, and 8 bases stayed unmatched. The germline CDR1 and CDR2 sequences are MNHEY and SVGAGI. The chain's CDR3 is CASSYGGTDFGYTF. Here the CDR3 DNA reads TGTGCCAGCAGTTACGGGGGGACAGACTTCGGCTACACCTTC.

V is TRBV5-1 and J is TRBJ1-2, with D tentatively TRBD1 (6 bases). V lost 4 bases, J lost 0 bases, and 19 bases lay in between. There are 17 residues in the CDR3. The germline V gene encodes CDR1 SGHRS and CDR2 YFSETQ. The CDR3 bases are TGCGCCAGCAGCCGCTGGGAGGGGGGCCAAACTAACTATGGCTACACCTTC. It yields the protein CASSRWEGGQTNYGYTF.

This chain joins TRBV25-1 and TRBJ1-1; TRBD1 might be the D (5 bases). Germline V CDR1 and CDR2: MGHDK, SYGVNS. The CDR3 consists of 15 residues. Trimming removed 1 base from V and 4 bases from J, with 13 bases in between. CDR3 sequence (DNA): TGTGCCAGCAGTGAATTAGGTCGGGGGATCACTGAAGCTTTCTTT. It specifies CASSELGRGITEAFF.